This TCR beta chain was captured in a study of OX40 agonist ivuxolimab in advanced cancers. Study context: Of mixed ages from about 23 to 90 and averaging about 56 years, the group was roughly 85% male. Study-level points and caveats: Several nonresponders also turned out to have low normalized T-cell clonal expansion.

Some clones are missing from TCRdb's copy, which holds only in-frame ones; the method was immunoSEQ multiplex PCR. The table records about 8,000 clones, 85% to 90% of them present only once. Germline V lookup: CDR1 SEHNR, CDR2 FQNEAQ (reference sequence). The CDR3 totals 16 residues. V lost 6 bases and J lost 4; bases outside the gene matches: 13. A word on this clone: Its specificity is unknown.

The chain combines TRBV7-9 with TRBJ1-2; TRBD1 matches 8 bases. Sample: CD4+ or CD8+ T cells sorted from blood, taken in a trial of the OX40 agonist ivuxolimab. This sequence originates from an adult with an advanced solid tumor such as melanoma, head and neck, liver or kidney cancer. The DNA for the CDR3 is TGTGCCAGCAGGCCAAGGACCCTACAGGGGGTCTATGGCTACACCTTC. Translated, it gives CASRPRTLQGVYGYTF.